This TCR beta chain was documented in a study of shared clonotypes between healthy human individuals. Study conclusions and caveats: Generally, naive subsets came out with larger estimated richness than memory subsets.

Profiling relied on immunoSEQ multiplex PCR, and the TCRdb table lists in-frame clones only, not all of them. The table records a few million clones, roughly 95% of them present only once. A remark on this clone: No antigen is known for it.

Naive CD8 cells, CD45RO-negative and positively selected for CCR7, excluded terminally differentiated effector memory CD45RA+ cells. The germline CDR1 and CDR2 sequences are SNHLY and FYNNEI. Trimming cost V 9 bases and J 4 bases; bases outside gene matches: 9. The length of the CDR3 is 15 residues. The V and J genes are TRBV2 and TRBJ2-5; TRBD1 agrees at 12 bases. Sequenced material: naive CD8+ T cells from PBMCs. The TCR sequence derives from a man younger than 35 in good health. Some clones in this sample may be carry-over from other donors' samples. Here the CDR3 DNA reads TGTGCCAGTGGGCCGGGACAGGGGGCCTCAGAGACCCAGTACTTC. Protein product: CASGPGQGASETQYF.